This TCR beta chain was captured in a study of identical twins. Deletions cut 1 base from V and 0 bases from J, with 10 bases between. This CDR3 comprises 15 residues. From germline, CDR1 is DFQATT and CDR2 SNEGSKA (reference sequence). General study results and limits: Abundant beta clonotypes from cord blood had fewer insertions, unlike memory repertoires, which showed none.

TCRdb re-called the 5' RACE reads with MiXCR, one entry per CDR3 protein. The data hold 400,000 to 500,000 distinct CDR3 sequences, with less than 20% observed a single time. This clonotype was observed a few times. What it binds is unknown. The rearrangement links TRBV20-1 to TRBJ2-4; D gene unclear. The specimen sequenced was naive T cells sorted from blood. This TCR derives from a man aged 45-65 years in good health. The CDR3 DNA sequence: TGCAGTGCTAGAGTCCAGAGGCTAGCCAAAAACATTCAGTACTTC. Translating it yields CSARVQRLAKNIQYF.